This TCR beta chain stems from a study of T cell responses to AZD1222 COVID-19 vaccine. General observations from the study: Receipt of two AZD1222 doses was followed by a rise in Spike-specific TCR breadth and depth. Baseline antibody screening turned up just a handful of seropositive AZD1222 recipients. Regions 160-218 and 743-854 dominated among vaccine-associated CD4 TCRs spanning spike. Repertoire sampling was restricted to post-peak T cell response timepoints.

The length of the CDR3 is 13 residues. Trimming cost V 2 bases and J 6 bases, with 7 bases left between them. Germline V lookup: CDR1 LGHNT, CDR2 FRNRAP. Note on this clone: The target antigen is unknown.

Sequencing used immunoSEQ multiplex PCR; TCRdb keeps in-frame clones, though not all of them. Of some 110,000 clones listed, around 94% were seen once; the top ten hold approximately 1.5%. The receptor comes from an adult in good health. The sample here was peripheral blood, taken on day 0 of AZD1222 vaccination. This sequence joins TRBV12-5 and TRBJ2-2, with D unresolved. The chain's CDR3 is CASGLLGPGELFF. The CDR3 bases are TGTGCTAGTGGTTTGCTAGGCCCCGGGGAGCTGTTTTTT.